These 6 T cell receptor beta chains came from one sample sequenced in a study of blood T cell repertoires in COVID-19. Clones were sequenced by immunoSEQ multiplex PCR, and TCRdb holds only the in-frame ones, with some missing. This table has more than 140,000 clones, 88% appearing once. Sequencing used peripheral blood. The source of these receptors is a woman in her sixties or seventies with acute or convalescent COVID-19.

This clone was seen just once. The chain recombines TRBV7-2 with TRBJ2-2; 8 bases line up with TRBD1. This CDR3 is 18 amino acids long. V shed 0 bases, J shed 5 bases, and the junction held 11 bases outside the gene matches. Germline assignment: CDR1 SGHTA and CDR2 FQGNSA. CDR3 amino acids: CASSLAPPRTGSTGELFF. DNA of the CDR3: TGTGCCAGCAGCTTAGCGCCTCCTAGGACAGGGTCAACCGGGGAGCTGTTTTTT. Looking up the rest from reference TRBV7-2 and TRBJ2-2 gives the full variable domain: GAGVSQSPSNKVTEKGKDVELRCDPISGHTALYWYRQSLGQGLEFLIYFQGNSAPDKSGLPSDRFSAERTGGSVSTLTIQRTQQEDSAVYLCASSLAPPRTGSTGELFFGEGSRLTVL.

A single count supports this clone. The chain joins TRBV11-2 to TRBJ1-4; D remains ambiguous. The V and J ends lost 6 bases and 3 bases respectively, with 17 bases between them. Germline V lookup: CDR1 SGHAT, CDR2 FQNNGV. The CDR3 is made up of 16 amino acids. The CDR3: CASSTKLGAANEKLFF. In DNA form, the CDR3 reads TGTGCCAGCAGTACCAAATTGGGAGCGGCTAATGAAAAACTGTTTTTT. Together with reference TRBV11-2 and TRBJ1-4, the CDR3 gives the full variable domain: EAGVAQSPRYKIIEKRQSVAFWCNPISGHATLYWYQQILGQGPKLLIQFQNNGVVDDSQLPKDRFSAERLKGVDSTLKIQPAKLEDSAVYLCASSTKLGAANEKLFFGSGTQLSVL.

This clone was picked up a small number of times. This sequence joins TRBV6-6 and TRBJ2-1, with TRBD1 identical over 10 bases. The CDR3 contains 15 residues. V gave up 10 bases and J gave up 4 bases; unmatched junction bases: 10. From germline, CDR1 is MNHNY and CDR2 SVGAGI (reference sequence). The CDR3 DNA reads TGTGCCATTGCCACCCGGGACAGGGGTTACAATGAGCAGTTCTTC. Translating gives CAIATRDRGYNEQFF.

The rearrangement links TRBV10-1 to TRBJ1-5; D gene ambiguous. The CDR3 extends over 16 amino acids. The V gene lost 2 bases and the J gene lost 3 bases, with 14 bases spanning the gap. The germline V gene has CDR1 WNHNN and CDR2 SYGVQD (reference sequence). CDR3 nucleotides: TGCGCCAGCAGTGAGGGTGATAGACAACTCAATCAGCCCCAGCATTTT. This sequence encodes CASSEGDRQLNQPQHF.

This chain joins TRBV12-3 or TRBV12-4 and TRBJ2-7; D call uncertain. The CDR3 has 13 residues. V lost 6 bases and J 6 bases, leaving 15 bases between the germline ends. As DNA, the CDR3 is TGTGCCAGCAGCTTAAACTGGTTTCGCGAGCAGTACTTC. Protein product: CASSLNWFREQYF.

V usage is TRBV6-5 and J usage is TRBJ2-2; D possibly corresponds to TRBD2 (5 bases). V was clipped by 7 bases and J by 6 bases, with 15 bases between them. The CDR3 covers 14 residues. Germline CDR1 and CDR2: MNHEY and SVGAGI. The CDR3, as DNA: TGTGCCAGCAAACGGGGAAGGGTTGCCGGGGAGCTGTTTTTT. This codes for CASKRGRVAGELFF.